This TCR beta chain was sequenced during a study of PD-1 blockade in classical Hodgkin lymphoma. Study results and caveats: Complete responders' diversity at baseline resembled that of newly diagnosed patients. What drove the repertoire differences, possibly disease activity or prior therapy, has not been defined.

Note on this clone: Its antigen is not identified.

This CDR3 has 16 amino acids. CDR1 SGHRS and CDR2 YFSETQ come from the germline V gene. Germline trimming cut 4 bases from V and 2 bases from J; bases unmatched to any gene: 8. Described time point: cycle 4 day 1 (C4D1), after more than 5 weeks of nivolumab. Every single patient, without exception, relapsed after autologous stem cell transplantation, and brentuximab vedotin exposure varied. Investigators isolated CD4+ T cells from thawed PBMCs through magnetic negative selection. Produced via immunoSEQ multiplex PCR; TCRdb's table is partial and in-frame only. The sample records some 19,000 clones, around 79% being singletons.

The sequence was collected from a human donor with classical Hodgkin lymphoma. The sample consisted of CD4+ T cells from blood, taken before the fourth cycle of nivolumab. The chain has TRBV5-1 and TRBJ2-1; 8 bases fit TRBD1. The CDR3 nucleotides are TGCGCCAGCAGCATTTTCCCGGGACAGGCCTACAATGAGCAGTTCTTC. Translated: CASSIFPGQAYNEQFF.